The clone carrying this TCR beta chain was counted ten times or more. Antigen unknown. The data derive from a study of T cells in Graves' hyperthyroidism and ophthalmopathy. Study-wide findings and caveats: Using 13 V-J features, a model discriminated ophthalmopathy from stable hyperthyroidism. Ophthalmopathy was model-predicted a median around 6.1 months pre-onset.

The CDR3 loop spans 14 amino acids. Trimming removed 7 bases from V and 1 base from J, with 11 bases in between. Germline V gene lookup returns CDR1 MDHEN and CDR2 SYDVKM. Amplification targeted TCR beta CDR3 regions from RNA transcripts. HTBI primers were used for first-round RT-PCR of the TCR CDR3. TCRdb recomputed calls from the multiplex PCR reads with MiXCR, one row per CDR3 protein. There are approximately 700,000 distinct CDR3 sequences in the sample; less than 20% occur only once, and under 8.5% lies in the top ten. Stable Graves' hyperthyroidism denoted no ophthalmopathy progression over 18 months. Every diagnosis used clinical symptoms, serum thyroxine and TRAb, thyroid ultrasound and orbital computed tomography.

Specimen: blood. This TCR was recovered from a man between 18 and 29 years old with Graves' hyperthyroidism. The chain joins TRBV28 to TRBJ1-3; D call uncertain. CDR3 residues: CASNPQGSGNTIYF. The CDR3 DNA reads TGTGCCAGCAACCCCCAAGGTTCTGGAAACACCATATATTTT.